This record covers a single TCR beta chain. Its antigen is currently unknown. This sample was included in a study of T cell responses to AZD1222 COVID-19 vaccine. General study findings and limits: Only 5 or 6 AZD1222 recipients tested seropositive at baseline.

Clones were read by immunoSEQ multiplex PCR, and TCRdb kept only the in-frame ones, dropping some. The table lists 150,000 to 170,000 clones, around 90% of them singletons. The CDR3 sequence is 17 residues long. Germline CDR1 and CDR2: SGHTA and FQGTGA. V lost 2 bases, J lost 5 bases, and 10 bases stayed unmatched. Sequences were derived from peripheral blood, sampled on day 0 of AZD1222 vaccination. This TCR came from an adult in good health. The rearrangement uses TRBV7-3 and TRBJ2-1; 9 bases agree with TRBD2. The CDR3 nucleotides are TGTGCCAGCAGCTTATGGGCTAGCGGGGCGGGGGACAATGAGCAGTTCTTC. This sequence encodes CASSLWASGAGDNEQFF. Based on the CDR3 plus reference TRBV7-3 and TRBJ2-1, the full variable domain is GAGVSQTPSNKVTEKGKYVELRCDPISGHTALYWYRQSLGQGPEFLIYFQGTGAADDSGLPNDRFFAVRPEGSVSTLKIQRTERGDSAVYLCASSLWASGAGDNEQFFGPGTRLTVL.